Sequencing of this T cell receptor beta chain was carried out in a study of Graves' ophthalmopathy and Graves' hyperthyroidism. Study-wide findings and caveats: In predicting ophthalmopathy progression, the model reached around 65% sensitivity and 72.22% specificity.

Orbital computed tomography and thyroid ultrasound, along with TRAb, serum thyroxine and clinical symptoms, underpinned diagnosis. V lost 7 bases, J lost 1 base, and 10 bases lay in between. The germline gives CDR1 ENHRY, CDR2 SYGVKD. CDR3 length equals 13 residues. This clonotype showed up many times. Its antigen is still unknown. As the template, RNA transcripts were used to amplify TCR beta CDR3 regions. Following a first-round RT-PCR that used HTBI primers, a second-round multiplex PCR was carried out. MiXCR was run by TCRdb on the multiplex PCR reads, yielding one entry per CDR3 protein. The sample yields 170,000 or so distinct CDR3 sequences, 30% to 45% seen once.

This TCR came from a woman in her thirties or forties with Graves' ophthalmopathy. The sequenced material came from peripheral blood. The chain joins TRBV10-3 to TRBJ1-1; D remains unclear. The CDR3 DNA is TGTGCCATCAACTCGGGAAAGAACACTGAAGCTTTCTTT. Amino acids: CAINSGKNTEAFF.